This T cell receptor (beta chain) emerged from a study of CD8 T cells in Susac syndrome. CDR3 size: 12 residues. Trimming removed 3 bases from V and 13 bases from J; junction bases left unmatched: 5. Germline assignment: CDR1 SGHDT and CDR2 YYEEEE. RNA, at roughly 0.45 to 1 ug, was reverse transcribed with random hexamers. TCRdb processed the immunoSEQ multiplex PCR reads anew with MiXCR; each CDR3 protein has one entry. The sample carries about 160,000 distinct CDR3 sequences, approximately 94% recorded once. This sequence originates from a human donor with multiple sclerosis. The chain links TRBV5-6 to TRBJ2-1; 9 bases map to TRBD2. Sequencing was performed on CD4+ T cells from PBMCs. CDR3 region: CASSWPGLAQFF. The CDR3 nucleotides read TGTGCCAGCAGCTGGCCGGGACTAGCTCAGTTCTTC. Full variable domain (rest looked up from reference TRBV5-6 and TRBJ2-1): DAGVTQSPTHLIKTRGQQVTLRCSPKSGHDTVSWYQQALGQGPQFIFQYYEEEERQRGNFPDRFSGHQFPNYSSELNVNALLLGDSALYLCASSWPGLAQFFGPGTRLTVL.